The rows below give T cell receptor beta chains drawn from one sample of a study of T cell responses to AZD1222 COVID-19 vaccine. The data were produced by immunoSEQ multiplex PCR, yet TCRdb's version contains in-frame clones alone and is incomplete. In the table there are about 94,000 clones, less than 85% of which are singletons. Sample: peripheral blood, taken 28 days after the second AZD1222 dose. These receptors were obtained from an adult who received the AZD1222 COVID-19 vaccine. Both conserved end residues are part of each CDR3. The D gene is left open where the match is weak. Clone sizes are given selectively: once, few, many, or a class where the clone is expanded.

d_gene	abundance	v_gene	j_gene	CDR3aa	CDR3nt
NA	NA	TRBV30	TRBJ1-6	CAWSKGNNSPLHF	TGTGCCTGGAGTAAGGGGAATAATTCACCCCTCCACTTT
TRBD2	NA	TRBV4-3	TRBJ2-1	CASSQGKLARYNEQFF	TGCGCCAGCAGCCAAGGGAAACTAGCGCGATACAATGAGCAGTTCTTC
TRBD2	NA	TRBV7-8	TRBJ2-1	CASSINPGTSGGEGEQFF	TGTGCCAGCAGCATAAACCCCGGGACTAGCGGGGGGGAAGGTGAGCAGTTCTTC
NA	few	TRBV6-4	TRBJ1-5	CASSLTYNQPQHF	TGTGCCAGCAGCCTCACGTACAATCAGCCCCAGCATTTT
NA	once	TRBV10-1	TRBJ2-5	CASSDLQGQTQYF	TGCGCCAGCAGTGATCTGCAGGGCCAGACCCAGTACTTC
NA	NA	TRBV28	TRBJ2-7	CASSLGLPYEQYF	TGTGCCAGCAGTTTAGGACTTCCCTACGAGCAGTACTTC
TRBD2	NA	TRBV3-1/TRBV3-2	TRBJ2-1	CASSPSSGTSVDRPEQFF	TGTGCCAGCAGCCCATCATCCGGGACTAGCGTTGATAGGCCTGAGCAGTTCTTC
TRBD1	NA	TRBV29-1	TRBJ2-3	CSVIGGATLKTDTQYF	TGCAGCGTTATAGGGGGCGCAACCCTTAAGACAGATACGCAGTATTTT
TRBD2	NA	TRBV18	TRBJ2-3	CASSAGLAGGRSDTQYF	TGTGCCAGCTCAGCGGGACTAGCGGGGGGCAGGTCAGATACGCAGTATTTT
NA	NA	TRBV4-1	TRBJ2-7	CASSPGEIAEGVYEQYF	TGCGCCAGCAGCCCCGGGGAAATAGCTGAAGGGGTCTACGAGCAGTACTTC
NA	once	TRBV30	TRBJ1-3	CAQRVTSGNTIYF	TGTGCCCAGAGGGTAACGTCTGGAAACACCATATATTTT
NA	NA	TRBV19	TRBJ2-1	CASSLLRAYNEQFF	TGTGCCAGTAGTCTCCTCAGGGCGTACAATGAGCAGTTCTTC
TRBD2	NA	TRBV7-2	TRBJ2-1	CASSLFSSGRIYNEQFF	TGTGCCAGCAGCTTATTTTCTAGCGGGAGGATCTACAATGAGCAGTTCTTC
NA	NA	TRBV24-1	TRBJ2-3	CATSDRSGRGYF	TGTGCCACCAGTGATAGGAGCGGCCGAGGGTATTTT
NA	NA	TRBV7-9	TRBJ2-5	CASSYRASAEETQYF	TGTGCCAGCAGCTACCGGGCCTCTGCCGAAGAGACCCAGTACTTC
NA	NA	TRBV3-1/TRBV3-2	TRBJ1-1	CASTADPFGSTEAFF	TGTGCCAGCACCGCGGACCCATTTGGTAGCACTGAAGCTTTCTTT
NA	NA	TRBV19	TRBJ1-1	CASSIEPGRGMNTEAFF	TGTGCCAGTAGTATAGAGCCAGGGAGGGGAATGAACACTGAAGCTTTCTTT
NA	NA	TRBV9	TRBJ1-1	CASSESGGNTEAFF	TGTGCCAGCAGCGAGTCGGGGGGTAACACTGAAGCTTTCTTT
TRBD2	NA	TRBV7-2	TRBJ2-1	CASSLGLAGYNEQFF	TGTGCCAGCAGCTTAGGACTAGCGGGATACAATGAGCAGTTCTTC
TRBD1	NA	TRBV10-2	TRBJ1-3	CASSEIPQGVSGNTIYF	TGCGCCAGCAGTGAAATCCCTCAGGGGGTGTCTGGAAACACCATATATTTT
NA	NA	TRBV7-2	TRBJ1-1	CASSNTGNTEAFF	TGTGCCAGCAGCAACACAGGGAACACTGAAGCTTTCTTT
NA	NA	TRBV19	TRBJ1-2	CASSIRRGASNYGYTF	TGTGCCAGTAGTATCCGGAGGGGGGCTTCTAACTATGGCTACACCTTC
NA	NA	TRBV12-2	TRBJ1-2	CASRLIRFGYTF	TGTGCAAGTCGCTTAATCCGGTTTGGCTACACCTTC
NA	few	TRBV28	TRBJ2-2	CASSSTQFANTGELFF	TGTGCCAGCTCTAGCACGCAGTTCGCGAACACCGGGGAGCTGTTTTTT